The T cell receptor beta chain described here comes from a study of neurological immune-mediated disorders. Study overall: Secondary progressive cases numbered 3 among the 35 or so multiple sclerosis patients, while the other 31 were relapsing-remitting.

The V end lost 3 bases, the J end lost 8 bases, and 13 bases lay between the germline ends. The germline V gene has CDR1 DFQATT and CDR2 SNEGSKA (reference sequence). The CDR3 spans 12 residues. The authors produced cDNA by 5'RACE using 10-nucleotide random UMIs. The output of every sequencing run exceeded 190 million TCR-beta sequences, derived from 15-18 subjects. Via MiXCR, TCRdb re-called the 5' RACE reads, giving one row per CDR3 protein. The sample has tens of thousands of distinct CDR3 sequences, roughly 3.2% seen once. This clonotype was picked up many times. The chain carries TRBV20-1 and TRBJ1-1; D may be TRBD1 (5 bases). What was sequenced was PBMCs. The origin of this receptor is a man between 40 and 49 years old with multiple sclerosis. CDR3 DNA: TGCAGTGCTAGTTCCAGGGCAGAGGAAGCTTTCTTT. Translation gives CSASSRAEEAFF.